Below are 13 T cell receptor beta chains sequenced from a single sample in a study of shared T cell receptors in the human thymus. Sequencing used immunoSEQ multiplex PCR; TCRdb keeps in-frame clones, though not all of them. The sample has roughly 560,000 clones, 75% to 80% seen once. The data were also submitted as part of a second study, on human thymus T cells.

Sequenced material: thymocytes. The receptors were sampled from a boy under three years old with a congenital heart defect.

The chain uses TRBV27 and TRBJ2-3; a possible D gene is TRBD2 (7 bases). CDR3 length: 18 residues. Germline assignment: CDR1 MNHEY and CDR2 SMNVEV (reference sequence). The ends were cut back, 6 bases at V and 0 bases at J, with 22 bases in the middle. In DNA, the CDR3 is TGTGCCAGCAGACCCTTTAGTGGGGGAGGGGGTAGCACAGATACGCAGTATTTT. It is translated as CASRPFSGGGGSTDTQYF.

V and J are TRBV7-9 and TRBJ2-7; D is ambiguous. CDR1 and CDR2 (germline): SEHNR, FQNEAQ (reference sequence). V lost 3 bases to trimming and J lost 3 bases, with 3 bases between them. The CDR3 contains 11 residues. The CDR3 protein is CASSFRYEQYF. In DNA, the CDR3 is TGTGCCAGCAGCTTTCGCTACGAGCAGTACTTC.

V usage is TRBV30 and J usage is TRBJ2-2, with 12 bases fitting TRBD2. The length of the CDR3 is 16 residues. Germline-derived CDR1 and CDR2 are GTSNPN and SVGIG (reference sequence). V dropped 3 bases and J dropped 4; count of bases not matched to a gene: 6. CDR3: CAWRPGLAGFTGELFF. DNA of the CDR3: TGTGCCTGGAGGCCGGGACTAGCGGGCTTCACCGGGGAGCTGTTTTTT.

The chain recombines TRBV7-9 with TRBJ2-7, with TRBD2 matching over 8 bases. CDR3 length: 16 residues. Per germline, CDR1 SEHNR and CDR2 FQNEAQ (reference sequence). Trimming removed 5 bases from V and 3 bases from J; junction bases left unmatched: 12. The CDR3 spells CASSKTSGEGYYEQYF. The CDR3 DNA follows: TGTGCCAGCAGCAAAACTAGCGGAGAGGGGTACTACGAGCAGTACTTC.

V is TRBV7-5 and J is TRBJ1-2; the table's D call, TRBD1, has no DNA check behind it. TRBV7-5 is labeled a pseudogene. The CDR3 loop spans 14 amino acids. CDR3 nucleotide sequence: TGTGTCAGAAGCTTAGCGACAGGTAACTATGGCTACACCTTC. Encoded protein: CVRSLATGNYGYTF.

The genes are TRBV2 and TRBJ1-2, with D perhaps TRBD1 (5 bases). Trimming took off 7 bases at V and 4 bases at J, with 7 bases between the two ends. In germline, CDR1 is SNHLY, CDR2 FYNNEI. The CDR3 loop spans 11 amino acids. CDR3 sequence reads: CASTTVYGYTF. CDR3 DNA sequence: TGTGCCAGCACGACAGTCTATGGCTACACCTTC.

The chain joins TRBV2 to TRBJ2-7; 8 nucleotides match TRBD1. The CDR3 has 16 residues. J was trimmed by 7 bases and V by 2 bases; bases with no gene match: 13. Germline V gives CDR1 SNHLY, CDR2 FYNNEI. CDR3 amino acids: CASSEPVGQGSGEQYF. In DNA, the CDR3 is TGTGCCAGCAGTGAACCCGTCGGACAGGGCTCTGGAGAGCAGTACTTC.

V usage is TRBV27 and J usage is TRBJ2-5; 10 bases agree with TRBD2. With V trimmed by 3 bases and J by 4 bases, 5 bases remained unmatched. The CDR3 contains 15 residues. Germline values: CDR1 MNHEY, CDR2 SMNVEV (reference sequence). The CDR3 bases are TGTGCCAGCAGTTTCCTAGCGGGAGTCTCAGAGACCCAGTACTTC. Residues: CASSFLAGVSETQYF.

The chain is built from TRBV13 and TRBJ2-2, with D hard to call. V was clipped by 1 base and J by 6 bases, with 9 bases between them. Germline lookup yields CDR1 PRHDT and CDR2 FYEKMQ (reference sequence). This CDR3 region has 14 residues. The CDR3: CASSLDELAGELFF. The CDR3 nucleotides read TGTGCCAGCAGCTTAGATGAGTTGGCCGGGGAGCTGTTTTTT.

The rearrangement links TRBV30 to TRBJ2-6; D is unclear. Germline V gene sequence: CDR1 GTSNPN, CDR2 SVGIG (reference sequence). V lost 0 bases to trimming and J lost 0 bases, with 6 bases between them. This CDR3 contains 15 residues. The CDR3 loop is CAWSVHPSGANVLTF. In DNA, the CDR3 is TGTGCCTGGAGTGTACACCCCTCTGGGGCCAACGTCCTGACTTTC.

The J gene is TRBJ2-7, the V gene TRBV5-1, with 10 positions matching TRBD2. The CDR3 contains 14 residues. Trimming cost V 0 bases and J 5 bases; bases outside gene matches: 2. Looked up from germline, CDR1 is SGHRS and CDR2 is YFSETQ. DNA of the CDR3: TGCGCCAGCAGCTTGGCTAGCGGGAGCCACGAGCAGTACTTC. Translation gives CASSLASGSHEQYF.

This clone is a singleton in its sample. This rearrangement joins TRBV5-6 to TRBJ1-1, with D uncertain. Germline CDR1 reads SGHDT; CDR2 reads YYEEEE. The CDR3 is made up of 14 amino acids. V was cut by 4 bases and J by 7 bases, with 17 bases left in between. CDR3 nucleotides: TGTGCCAGCAGCGCCCGGAGGGCGGGATTTGAAGCTTTCTTT. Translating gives CASSARRAGFEAFF.

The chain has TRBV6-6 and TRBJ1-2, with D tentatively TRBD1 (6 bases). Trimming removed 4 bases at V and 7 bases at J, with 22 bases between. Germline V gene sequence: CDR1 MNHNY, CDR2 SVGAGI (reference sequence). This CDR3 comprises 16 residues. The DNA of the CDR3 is TGTGCCAGCAGTTCGGAGCGGGGCGGAACGACAGGTGGCTACACCTTC. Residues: CASSSERGGTTGGYTF.